This TCR beta chain was identified during a study of shared clonotypes between healthy human individuals. Study-wide results and caveats: Limited genetic and exposure-history diversity came from having few donors. It was observed that 5% to 6.5% of naive CD4 clonotypes were shared across several donors. Memory subsets generally showed lower estimated richness than naive subsets.

The CDR3 is 14 residues long. Germline CDR1 is SGHRS and CDR2 is YFSETQ. The germline V and J ends were trimmed by 0 bases and 1 base, with 7 bases remaining between them. The method was immunoSEQ multiplex PCR; TCRdb's version includes in-frame clones alone and lacks a portion of them. The profile shows 2 million to 3 million clones, around 94% of them singletons. With respect to this clone: Antigen: not known. The sample holds other DNA sequences that translate to the same CDR3.

The specimen sequenced was naive CD4+ T cells sorted from blood. This sample's subset: CD45RA+ positively selected. This sequence joins TRBV5-1 and TRBJ1-1, with no clear D. The sequence came from a young man in good health. In DNA form, the CDR3 reads TGCGCCAGCAGCTTGGGCCAGGAGAACACTGAAGCTTTCTTT. It is translated as CASSLGQENTEAFF.